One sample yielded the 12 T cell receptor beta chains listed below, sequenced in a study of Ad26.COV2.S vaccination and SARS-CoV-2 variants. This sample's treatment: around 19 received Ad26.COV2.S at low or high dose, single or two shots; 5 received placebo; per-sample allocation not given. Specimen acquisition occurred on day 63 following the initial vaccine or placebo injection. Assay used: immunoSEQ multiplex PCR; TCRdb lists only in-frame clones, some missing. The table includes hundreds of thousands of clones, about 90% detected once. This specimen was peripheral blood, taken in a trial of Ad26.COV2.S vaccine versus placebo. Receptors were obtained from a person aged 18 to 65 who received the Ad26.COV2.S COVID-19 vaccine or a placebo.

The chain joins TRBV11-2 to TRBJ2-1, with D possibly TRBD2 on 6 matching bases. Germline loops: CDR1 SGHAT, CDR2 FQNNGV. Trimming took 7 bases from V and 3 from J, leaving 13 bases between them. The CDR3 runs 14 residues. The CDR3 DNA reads TGTGCCAGCACCTCTATGGAGGGCTACAATGAGCAGTTCTTC. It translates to CASTSMEGYNEQFF.

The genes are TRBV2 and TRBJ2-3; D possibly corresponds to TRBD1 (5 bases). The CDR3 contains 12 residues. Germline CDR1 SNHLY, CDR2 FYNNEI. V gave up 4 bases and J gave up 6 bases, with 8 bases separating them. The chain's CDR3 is CASSVGRDTQYF. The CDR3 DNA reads TGTGCCAGCAGTGTGGGGCGGGATACGCAGTATTTT.

The CDR3 nucleotides read TGTGCCAGCTCACCACCGCGGGCGGGAGGGCTTCTGGATACGCAGTATTTT. Encoded protein: CASSPPRAGGLLDTQYF. The chain employs TRBV18 and TRBJ2-3, with 9 bases fitting TRBD2. V lost 0 bases and J lost 6; bases outside the gene matches: 10. CDR1 and CDR2 from the germline V gene are KGHSH and LQKENI. The CDR3 is made up of 17 amino acids.

The CDR3 DNA reads TGTGCCAGCAGCGGAGCGGGGGTTAGGGAGCAGTACTTC. Amino acids: CASSGAGVREQYF. The chain carries TRBV2 and TRBJ2-7; TRBD2 aligns across 8 bases. In germline, CDR1 is SNHLY, CDR2 FYNNEI. This CDR3 is built from 13 residues. After removal of 6 bases from V and 7 bases from J, the junction contained 8 bases not matched to a gene.

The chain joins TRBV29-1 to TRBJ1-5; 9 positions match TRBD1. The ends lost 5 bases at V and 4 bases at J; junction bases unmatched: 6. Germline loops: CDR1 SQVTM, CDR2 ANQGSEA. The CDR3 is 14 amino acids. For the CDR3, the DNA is TGCAGCGTTTCTACAGGGGGCCGGAATCAGCCCCAGCATTTT. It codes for CSVSTGGRNQPQHF.

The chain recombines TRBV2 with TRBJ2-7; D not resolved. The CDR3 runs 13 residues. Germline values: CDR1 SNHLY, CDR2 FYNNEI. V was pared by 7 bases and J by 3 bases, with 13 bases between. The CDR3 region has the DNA TGTGCCAGCAAGGAGCCACACTTCTACGAGCAGTACTTC. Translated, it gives CASKEPHFYEQYF.

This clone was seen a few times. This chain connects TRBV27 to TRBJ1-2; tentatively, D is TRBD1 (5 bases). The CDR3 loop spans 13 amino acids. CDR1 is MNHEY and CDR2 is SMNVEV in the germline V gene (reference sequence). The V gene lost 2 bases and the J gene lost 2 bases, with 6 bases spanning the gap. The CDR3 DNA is TGTGCCAGCAGTTTAAACAGGAACTATGGCTACACCTTC. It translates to CASSLNRNYGYTF.

DNA of the CDR3: TGTGCCAGCAGCTTGCGAAGGAATTCAGGCACAGATACGCAGTATTTT. It codes for CASSLRRNSGTDTQYF. The chain has TRBV5-5 and TRBJ2-3; D is ambiguous. The CDR3 is made up of 16 amino acids. The ends were cut back, 1 base at V and 1 base at J, with 13 bases in the middle. The germline gives CDR1 SGHKS, CDR2 YYEKEE (reference sequence). The full variable domain, its missing parts supplied by reference TRBV5-5 and TRBJ2-3, is DAGVTQSPTHLIKTRGQQVTLRCSPISGHKSVSWYQQVLGQGPQFIFQYYEKEERGRGNFPDRFSARQFPNYSSELNVNALLLGDSALYLCASSLRRNSGTDTQYFGPGTRLTVL.

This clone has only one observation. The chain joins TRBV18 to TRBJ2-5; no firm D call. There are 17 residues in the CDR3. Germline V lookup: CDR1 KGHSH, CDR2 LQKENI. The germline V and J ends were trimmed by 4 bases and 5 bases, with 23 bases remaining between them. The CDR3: CASSLNKVGQLGETQYF. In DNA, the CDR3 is TGTGCCAGCTCACTGAACAAAGTCGGCCAACTTGGCGAGACCCAGTACTTC. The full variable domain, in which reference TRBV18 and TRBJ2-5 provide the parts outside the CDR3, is NAGVMQNPRHLVRRRGQEARLRCSPMKGHSHVYWYRQLPEEGLKFMVYLQKENIIDESGMPKERFSAEFPKEGPSILRIQQVVRGDSAAYFCASSLNKVGQLGETQYFGPGTRLLVL.

DNA of the CDR3: TGTGCCAGCAGCGGAGCCGGGACGGTGCCGGGGACCCTCCACTTT. Protein sequence: CASSGAGTVPGTLHF. The chain recombines TRBV9 with TRBJ1-6; weak D call: TRBD1 (5 bases). Looked up from germline, CDR1 is SGDLS and CDR2 is YYNGEE. The CDR3 sequence is 15 residues long. V was clipped by 3 bases and J by 14 bases, with 21 bases between them.

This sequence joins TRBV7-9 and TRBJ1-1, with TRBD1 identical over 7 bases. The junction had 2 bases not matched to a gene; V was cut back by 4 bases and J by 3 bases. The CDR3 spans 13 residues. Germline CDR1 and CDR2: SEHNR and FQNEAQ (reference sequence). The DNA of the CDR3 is TGTGCCAGCAGCTCAGGGGGGTACACTGAAGCTTTCTTT. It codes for CASSSGGYTEAFF.

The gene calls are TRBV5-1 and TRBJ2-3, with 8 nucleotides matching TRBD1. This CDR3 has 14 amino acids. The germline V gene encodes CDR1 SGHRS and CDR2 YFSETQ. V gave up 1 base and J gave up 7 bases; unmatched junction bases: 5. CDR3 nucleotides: TGCGCCAGCAGCTTGACGGCAGGGGGCAATACGCAGTATTTT. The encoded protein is CASSLTAGGNTQYF.